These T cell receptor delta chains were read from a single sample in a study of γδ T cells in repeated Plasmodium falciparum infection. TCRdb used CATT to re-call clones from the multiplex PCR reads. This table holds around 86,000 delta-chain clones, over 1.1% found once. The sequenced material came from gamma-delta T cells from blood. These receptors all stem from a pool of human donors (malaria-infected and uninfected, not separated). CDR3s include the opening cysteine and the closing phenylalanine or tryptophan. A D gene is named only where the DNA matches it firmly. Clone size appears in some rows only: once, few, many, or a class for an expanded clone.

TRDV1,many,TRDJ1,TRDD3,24,TGTGCTCTTGGGGAAGATCAGTCCCGCTGCCTGGGGGCACTTGCTTTTCCCAACACCGATAAACTCATCTTT,CALGEDQSRCLGALAFPNTDKLIF
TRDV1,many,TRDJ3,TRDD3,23,TGTGCTCTTGGGGAAACTCGACCTCCCACTGGGGGATTATCTTCCTGGGACACCCGACAGATGTTTTTC,CALGETRPPTGGLSSWDTRQMFF
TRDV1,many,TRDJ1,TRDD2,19,TGTGCTCTTGGGGAAGGTGGACCCTTCCTACGAAGTGGATACCCGGTACTCATCTTT,CALGEGGPFLRSGYPVLIF
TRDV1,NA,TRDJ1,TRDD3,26,TGTGCTCTTGGGGAACCCTTCGATCTTCCCTCCCGAGAGGTGGGGATATCCCTCGGATACACCGATAAACTCATCTTT,CALGEPFDLPSREVGISLGYTDKLIF
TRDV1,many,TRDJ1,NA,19,TGTGCTCTTGGGGAAAGGTCCTACTCTCTGGGAGTAGACACCGATAAACTCATCTTT,CALGERSYSLGVDTDKLIF
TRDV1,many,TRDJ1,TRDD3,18,TGTGCTCTTGGGGAAAAAATTGGGGGATACAAGTACACCGATAAACTCATCTTT,CALGEKIGGYKYTDKLIF
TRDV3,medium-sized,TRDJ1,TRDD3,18,TGTGCCCCACTTCCGCTACTTACTGGGGGATTAGGAACCGATAAACTCATCTTT,CAPLPLLTGGLGTDKLIF
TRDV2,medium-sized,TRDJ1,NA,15,TGTGCCTGTGACACCGGAGGGTTCTACACCGATAAACTCATCTTT,CACDTGGFYTDKLIF
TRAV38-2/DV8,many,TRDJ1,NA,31,TGTGCTTATAGGAGCGATTCCGAACGGCGGCTGGTGTTTCCTACGTATGGTCTTGGGGATTCCATGACATTGTACACCGATAAACTCATCTTT,CAYRSDSERRLVFPTYGLGDSMTLYTDKLIF
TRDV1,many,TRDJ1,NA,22,TGTGCTCTTGGGGAACCGTCCTACAGTTCGAACTTTTTTGCCAGGAACACCGATAAACTCATCTTT,CALGEPSYSSNFFARNTDKLIF
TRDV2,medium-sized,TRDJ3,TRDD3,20,TGTGCCTGTGACCGTACTGGGGATCGGCAAAGCTCCTGGGACACCCGACAGATGTTTTTC,CACDRTGDRQSSWDTRQMFF
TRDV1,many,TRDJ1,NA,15,TGTGCTCTTGGGGTGGCTTCCTGCTGTAGGGATAAACTCATCTTT,CALGVASCCRDKLIF
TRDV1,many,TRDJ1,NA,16,TGTGCTCTTGGGGAAACTGCCCTAGGCGGGGACCTTGGACTCATCTTT,CALGETALGGDLGLIF
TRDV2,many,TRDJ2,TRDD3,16,TGTGCCTGTGACGTACTGGGGGATATTTTGACAGCACAACTCTTCTTT,CACDVLGDILTAQLFF
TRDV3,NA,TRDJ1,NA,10,TGTGCCTTTCGATGGAGTAAACTCATCTTT,CAFRWSKLIF
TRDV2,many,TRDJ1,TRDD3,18,TGTGCCTGTGACCCCCTGGTACTGGGGGATACGCGCACCGATAAACTCATCTTT,CACDPLVLGDTRTDKLIF
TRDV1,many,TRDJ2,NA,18,TGTGCTCTTGGGGACCTACCCCTATCCGACTCTTTGACAGCACAACTCTTCTTT,CALGDLPLSDSLTAQLFF
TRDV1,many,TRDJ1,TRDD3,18,TGTGCTCTTGGGGAAATTCCTGGGGGATACGGGTACACCGATAAACTCATCTTT,CALGEIPGGYGYTDKLIF
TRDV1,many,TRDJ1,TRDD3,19,TGTGCTCTTGGGGAATATACTACGTACTGGGGGATACCCACCGATAAACTCATCTTT,CALGEYTTYWGIPTDKLIF
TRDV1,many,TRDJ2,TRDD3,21,TGTGCTCTTGTAAGCTCCCTCCGAGTTACTGGGGGGTTAGCTTTGACATCACAACTCTTCTTT,CALVSSLRVTGGLALTSQLFF
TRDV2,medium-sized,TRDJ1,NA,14,TGTGCCTGTGACACCGGACGGCACACCGATAAACTCATCTTT,CACDTGRHTDKLIF
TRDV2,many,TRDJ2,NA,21,TGTGCCTGTGACACAGTCCACGGGGGCCTGGGGACAAAGGGCTTGACAGCACAACTCTTCTTT,CACDTVHGGLGTKGLTAQLFF
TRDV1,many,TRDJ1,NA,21,TGTGCTCTTGGATGGGGTGTCCTGGGTACGGCCTTGGAGGGATACACCGATAAACTCATCTTT,CALGWGVLGTALEGYTDKLIF
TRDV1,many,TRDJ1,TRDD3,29,TGTGCTCTTGGGGAAACGGGGTCCTGTCATTCCTACGATAATGTACTTTCTGGGGATACGCCCACGTACACCGATAAACTCATCTTT,CALGETGSCHSYDNVLSGDTPTYTDKLIF
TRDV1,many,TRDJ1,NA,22,TGTGCTCTTGGGGAAGAGTCCCCTCCTACCTCTGCTAGCTCTCCGTACACCGATAAACTCATCTTT,CALGEESPPTSASSPYTDKLIF
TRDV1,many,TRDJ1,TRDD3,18,TGTGCTCTTGGGGAGCCCTGGGGGCTGGGGGATAGTTCCGATAAACTCATCTTT,CALGEPWGLGDSSDKLIF
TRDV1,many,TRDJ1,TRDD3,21,TGTGCTCTTGGGGAACTAGCTCCATTTCTAAGAACTGGGGACCCAGGCGATAAACTCATCTTT,CALGELAPFLRTGDPGDKLIF
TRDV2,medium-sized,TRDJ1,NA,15,TGTGCCTGTGACGTTCGCCTTTGGGGGACCGATAAACTCATCTTT,CACDVRLWGTDKLIF
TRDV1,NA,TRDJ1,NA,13,TGTGCTCTTGGGGAACTAAAGTCGGACTGGGCCTTTTTT,CALGELKSDWAFF
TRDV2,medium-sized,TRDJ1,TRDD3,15,TGTGCCTGCTTACTTCTGGGGGATACCGCCGATAAACTCATCTTT,CACLLLGDTADKLIF
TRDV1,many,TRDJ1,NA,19,TGTGCTCTTGGGAGGGGAATTGGCCTACACCCCACGTACACCGATAAACTCATCTTT,CALGRGIGLHPTYTDKLIF
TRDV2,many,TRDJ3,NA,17,TGTGCCTGTGACACCGTCCGGGGGGCCTGGGACACCCGACAGATGTTTTTC,CACDTVRGAWDTRQMFF
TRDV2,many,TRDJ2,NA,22,TGTGCCTGTTCCCCAAAGCCCCGGTGGGAATACGACTCCCAAGGTGGGACAGCACAACTCTTCTTT,CACSPKPRWEYDSQGGTAQLFF
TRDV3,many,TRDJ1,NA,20,TGTGCCTTTTTTTCCTACGAACTCCGCTACTGGGGGGCGGCGGGCGATAAACTCATCTTT,CAFFSYELRYWGAAGDKLIF
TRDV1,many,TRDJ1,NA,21,TGTGCTCTTGGGGAACGGATCCGCAAAAGGGGCCATACAGCGTACACCGATAAACTCATCTTT,CALGERIRKRGHTAYTDKLIF
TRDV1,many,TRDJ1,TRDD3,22,TGTGCTCTTGGGGAACCGGTTTTCCTCCTACTGGGGGATAGGGTGTACACCGATAAACTCATCTTT,CALGEPVFLLLGDRVYTDKLIF